This TCR beta chain was obtained from a study of cytomegalovirus exposure and HLA in healthy donors. Study results and caveats: The dataset shows that most TCR sequences were rare, while some public TCRs occurred in many donors. What was likely a sequencing artifact was a cluster of highly shared sequence variants. In a later analysis, TCR beta V- and J-gene trimming was associated with a missense DCLRE1C variant. Associated with cytomegalovirus, according to the listing, were 164 TCR beta chains.

About this clone: Its antigen is undetermined. Other DNA sequences within the sample encode an identical CDR3.

Looked up from germline, CDR1 is MDHEN and CDR2 is SYDVKM. With 7 bases removed from V and 1 base from J, the gap between germline ends came to 13 bases. This CDR3 is built from 14 residues. PCR employed 60 Vbeta and 13 Jbeta primers. Clones were read by immunoSEQ multiplex PCR, and TCRdb kept only the in-frame ones, dropping some. The sample consists of about 130,000 clones, 70% to 80% of them appearing once. The receptor comes from a woman in her sixties in good health and CMV-seropositive. The V call is TRBV28, the J call TRBJ1-1, with a possible D match to TRBD1 (6 bases). Sequenced material: PBMCs. CDR3 residues: CASKVQGPNTEAFF. As DNA, the CDR3 is TGTGCCAGCAAGGTACAGGGACCGAACACTGAAGCTTTCTTT.